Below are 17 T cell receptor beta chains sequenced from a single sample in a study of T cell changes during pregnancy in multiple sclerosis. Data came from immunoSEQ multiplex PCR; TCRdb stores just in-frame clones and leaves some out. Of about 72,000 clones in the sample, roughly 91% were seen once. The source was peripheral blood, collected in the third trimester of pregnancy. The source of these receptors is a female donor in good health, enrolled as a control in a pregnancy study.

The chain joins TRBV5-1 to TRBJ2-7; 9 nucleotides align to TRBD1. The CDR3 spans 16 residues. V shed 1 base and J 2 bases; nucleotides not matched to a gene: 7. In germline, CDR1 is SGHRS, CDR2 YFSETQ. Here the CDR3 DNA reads TGCGCCAGCAGCTTGAGCCGACAGGGGGGCCCCTACGAGCAGTACTTC. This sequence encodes CASSLSRQGGPYEQYF. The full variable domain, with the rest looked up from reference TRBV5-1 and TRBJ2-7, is KAGVTQTPRYLIKTRGQQVTLSCSPISGHRSVSWYQQTPGQGLQFLFEYFSETQRNKGNFPGRFSGRQFSNSRSEMNVSTLELGDSALYLCASSLSRQGGPYEQYFGPGTRLTVT.

The CDR3 coding sequence is TGTGCCAGCAGCTCCAGGGGGAACTCCTACAATGAGCAGTTCTTC. Its protein product is CASSSRGNSYNEQFF. The rearrangement joins TRBV7-2 to TRBJ2-1; TRBD1 matches 7 bases. The length of the CDR3 is 15 residues. Trimming removed 4 bases from V and 0 bases from J; junction bases left unmatched: 3. Germline V gene data show CDR1 as SGHTA and CDR2 as FQGNSA.

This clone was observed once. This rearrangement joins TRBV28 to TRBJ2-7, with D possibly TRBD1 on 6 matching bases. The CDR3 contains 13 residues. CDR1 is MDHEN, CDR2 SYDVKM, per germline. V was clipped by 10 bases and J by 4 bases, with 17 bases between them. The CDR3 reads CATTTGHLYEQYF. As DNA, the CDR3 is TGTGCCACCACAACGGGACACCTTTACGAGCAGTACTTC.

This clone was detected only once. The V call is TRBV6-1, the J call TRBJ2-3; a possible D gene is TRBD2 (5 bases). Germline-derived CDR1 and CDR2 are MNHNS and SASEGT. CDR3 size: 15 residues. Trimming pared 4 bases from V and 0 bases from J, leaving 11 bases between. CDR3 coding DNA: TGTGCCAGCAGTGTAAGCAGCGGAAGCACAGATACGCAGTATTTT. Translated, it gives CASSVSSGSTDTQYF.

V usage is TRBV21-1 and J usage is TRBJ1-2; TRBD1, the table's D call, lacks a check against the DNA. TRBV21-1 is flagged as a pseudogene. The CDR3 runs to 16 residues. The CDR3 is CASSKGLTGTNYGYTF. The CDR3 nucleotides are TGTGCCAGCAGCAAAGGGTTGACAGGTACTAACTATGGCTACACCTTC.

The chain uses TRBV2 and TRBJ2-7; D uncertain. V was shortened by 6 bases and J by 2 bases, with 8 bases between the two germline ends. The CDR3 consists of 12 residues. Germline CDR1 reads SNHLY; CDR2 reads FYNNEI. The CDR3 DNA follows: TGTGCCAGCAGCCTAGAGACCTACGAGCAGTACTTC. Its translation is CASSLETYEQYF.

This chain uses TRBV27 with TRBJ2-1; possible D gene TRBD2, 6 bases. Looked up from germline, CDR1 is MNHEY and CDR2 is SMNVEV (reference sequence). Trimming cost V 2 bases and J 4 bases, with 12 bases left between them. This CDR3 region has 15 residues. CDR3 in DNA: TGTGCCAGCAGTTTAGGAGGGGAAGCGTACAATGAGCAGTTCTTC. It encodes CASSLGGEAYNEQFF.

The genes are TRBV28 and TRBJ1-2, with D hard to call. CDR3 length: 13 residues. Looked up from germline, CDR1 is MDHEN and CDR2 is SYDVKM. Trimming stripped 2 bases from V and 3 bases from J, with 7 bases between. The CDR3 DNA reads TGTGCCAGCAGTTTAATGGCTCACTATGGCTACACCTTC. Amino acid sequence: CASSLMAHYGYTF.

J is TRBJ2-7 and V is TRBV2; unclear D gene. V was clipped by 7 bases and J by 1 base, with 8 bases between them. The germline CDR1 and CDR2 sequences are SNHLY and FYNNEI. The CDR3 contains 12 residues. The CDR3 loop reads CASTRNSYEQYF. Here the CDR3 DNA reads TGTGCCAGCACGAGGAATTCCTACGAGCAGTACTTC.

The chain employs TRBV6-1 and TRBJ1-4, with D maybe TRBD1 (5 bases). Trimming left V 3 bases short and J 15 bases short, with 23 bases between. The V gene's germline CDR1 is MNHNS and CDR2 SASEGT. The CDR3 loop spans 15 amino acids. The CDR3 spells CASSDTGRSVVGMFF. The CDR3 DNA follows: TGTGCCAGCAGTGATACAGGCCGCTCTGTTGTTGGTATGTTTTTT.

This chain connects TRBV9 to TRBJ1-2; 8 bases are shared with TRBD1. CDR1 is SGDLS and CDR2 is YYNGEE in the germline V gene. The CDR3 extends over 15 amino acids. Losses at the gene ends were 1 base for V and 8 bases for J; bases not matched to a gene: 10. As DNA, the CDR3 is TGTGCCAGCAGCGTACAAACAGGGGGAAAGGGCGGCTACACCTTC. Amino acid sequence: CASSVQTGGKGGYTF. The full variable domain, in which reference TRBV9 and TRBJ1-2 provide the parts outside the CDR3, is DSGVTQTPKHLITATGQRVTLRCSPRSGDLSVYWYQQSLDQGLQFLIQYYNGEERAKGNILERFSAQQFPDLHSELNLSSLELGDSALYFCASSVQTGGKGGYTFGSGTRLTVV.

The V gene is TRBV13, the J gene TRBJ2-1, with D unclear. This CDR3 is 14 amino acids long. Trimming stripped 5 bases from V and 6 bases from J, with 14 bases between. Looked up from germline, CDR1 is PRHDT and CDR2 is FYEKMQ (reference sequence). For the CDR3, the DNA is TGTGCCAGCAGCCCAGTGACACCCAGCAATGAGCAGTTCTTC. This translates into CASSPVTPSNEQFF.

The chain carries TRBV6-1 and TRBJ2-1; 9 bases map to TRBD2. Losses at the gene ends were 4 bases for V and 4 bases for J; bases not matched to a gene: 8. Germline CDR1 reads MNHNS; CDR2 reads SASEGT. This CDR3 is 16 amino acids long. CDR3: CASSAGGGGAYNEQFF. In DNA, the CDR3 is TGTGCCAGCAGTGCAGGAGGCGGGGGGGCATACAATGAGCAGTTCTTC.

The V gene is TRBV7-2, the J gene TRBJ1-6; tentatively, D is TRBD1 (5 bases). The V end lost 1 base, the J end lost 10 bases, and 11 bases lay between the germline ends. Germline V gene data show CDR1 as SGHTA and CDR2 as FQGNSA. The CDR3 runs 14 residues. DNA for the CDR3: TGTGCCAGCAGCTTAGGACCGGGGGGGTCACCCCTCCACTTT. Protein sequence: CASSLGPGGSPLHF. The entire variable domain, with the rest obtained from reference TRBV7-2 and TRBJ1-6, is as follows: GAGVSQSPSNKVTEKGKDVELRCDPISGHTALYWYRQSLGQGLEFLIYFQGNSAPDKSGLPSDRFSAERTGGSVSTLTIQRTQQEDSAVYLCASSLGPGGSPLHFGNGTRLTVT.

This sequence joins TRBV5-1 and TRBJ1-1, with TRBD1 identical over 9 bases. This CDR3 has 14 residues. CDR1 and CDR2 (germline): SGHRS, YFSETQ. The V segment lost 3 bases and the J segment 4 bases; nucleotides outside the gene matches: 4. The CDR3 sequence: CASSSLDRGTEAFF. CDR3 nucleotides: TGCGCCAGCAGCTCACTGGACAGGGGCACTGAAGCTTTCTTT.

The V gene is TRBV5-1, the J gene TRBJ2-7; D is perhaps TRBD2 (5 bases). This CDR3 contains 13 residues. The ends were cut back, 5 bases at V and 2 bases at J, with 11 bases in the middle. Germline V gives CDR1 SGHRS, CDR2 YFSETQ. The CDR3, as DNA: TGCGCCAGCAGGTGGGAGCCTCCCTACGAGCAGTACTTC. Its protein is CASRWEPPYEQYF.

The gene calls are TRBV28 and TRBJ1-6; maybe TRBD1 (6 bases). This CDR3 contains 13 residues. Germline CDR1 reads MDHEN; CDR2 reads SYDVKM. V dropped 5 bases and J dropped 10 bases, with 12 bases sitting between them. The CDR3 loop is CASSQQGYSPLHF. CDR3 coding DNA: TGTGCCAGCAGTCAACAGGGCTACTCACCCCTCCACTTT.